This TCR beta chain was documented in a study of blood T cell repertoires in COVID-19. Study as a whole: Symptom resolution, clearance, or two negative PCRs marked the recovered donors of Cohort 3.

The table lists this clone with a few counts. The CDR3 length is 17 residues. Germline CDR1 reads SGDLS; CDR2 reads YYNGEE. With 0 bases clipped from V and 2 bases from J, the junction kept 7 bases outside the gene matches. Sequenced by immunoSEQ multiplex PCR; TCRdb stores in-frame clones only, minus some. The profile covers 200,000 to 250,000 clones, with roughly 87% appearing a single time and around 7% taken by the ten largest. The material sequenced was PBMCs or T cells enriched from blood (not recorded which). This chain joins TRBV9 and TRBJ2-2; 7 bases are a match to TRBD2. The origin of this receptor is a man between 25 and 39 years old in a cohort exposed to, infected with or recovered from COVID-19 (not recorded which). The CDR3 coding sequence is TGTGCCAGCAGCGTAGCTGTAGCAGCGGGAAACACCGGGGAGCTGTTTTTT. This gives the protein CASSVAVAAGNTGELFF.